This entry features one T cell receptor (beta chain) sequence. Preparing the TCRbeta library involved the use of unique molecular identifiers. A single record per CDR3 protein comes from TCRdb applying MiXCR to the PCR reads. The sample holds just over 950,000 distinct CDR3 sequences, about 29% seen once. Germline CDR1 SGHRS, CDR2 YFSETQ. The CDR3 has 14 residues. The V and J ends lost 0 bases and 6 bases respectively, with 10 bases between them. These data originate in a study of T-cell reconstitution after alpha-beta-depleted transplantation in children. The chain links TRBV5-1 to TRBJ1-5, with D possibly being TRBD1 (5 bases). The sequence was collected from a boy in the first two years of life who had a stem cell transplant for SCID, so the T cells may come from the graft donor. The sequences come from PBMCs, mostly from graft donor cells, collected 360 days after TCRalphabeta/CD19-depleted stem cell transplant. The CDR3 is CASSLEWGSQPQHF. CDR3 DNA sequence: TGCGCCAGCAGCTTGGAATGGGGGAGTCAGCCCCAGCATTTT.